One and the same sample provided the 23 T cell receptor beta chains below, sequenced in a study of Ad26.COV2.S vaccination and SARS-CoV-2 variants. Noted treatment: roughly 19 received Ad26.COV2.S at low or high dose, single or two shots; several received placebo; per-sample allocation not given. Material that was analyzed had been drawn on day 63 after the first vaccine or placebo injection. Clones were read by immunoSEQ multiplex PCR, and TCRdb kept only the in-frame ones, dropping some. The sample contains 250,000 to 300,000 clones, around 87% of which appear only once. Sequenced here: peripheral blood, sampled in a trial of Ad26.COV2.S vaccine versus placebo. These receptors all come from a person between 18 and 60 years old who received the Ad26.COV2.S COVID-19 vaccine or a placebo.

The rearrangement joins TRBV4-1 to TRBJ2-7; D unclear. This CDR3 contains 13 residues. Trimming took off 0 bases at V and 6 bases at J, with 9 bases between the two ends. Germline V lookup: CDR1 MGHRA, CDR2 YSYEKL. The CDR3 protein is CASSQEVVTEQYF. Here the CDR3 DNA reads TGCGCCAGCAGCCAAGAGGTGGTCACCGAGCAGTACTTC.

This chain joins TRBV27 and TRBJ2-3; 9 positions agree with TRBD1. CDR3 size: 16 residues. V shed 5 bases and J 2 bases; nucleotides not matched to a gene: 8. Germline V gene lookup returns CDR1 MNHEY and CDR2 SMNVEV (reference sequence). The CDR3 loop reads CASSGRDRAYTDTQYF. CDR3 in DNA: TGTGCCAGCAGTGGGCGGGACAGGGCTTACACAGATACGCAGTATTTT.

J is TRBJ2-3 and V is TRBV5-1; D is undetermined. The CDR3 spans 16 residues. Germline V gives CDR1 SGHRS, CDR2 YFSETQ. Trimming left V 0 bases short and J 1 base short, with 12 bases between. CDR3: CASSLEPHRRTDTQYF. CDR3 DNA: TGCGCCAGCAGCTTGGAGCCCCACCGCCGCACAGATACGCAGTATTTT.

This clone turned up a few times. The rearrangement links TRBV2 to TRBJ2-1; 10 bases map to TRBD1. CDR3 length: 17 amino acids. CDR1 and CDR2 (germline): SNHLY, FYNNEI. With 6 bases clipped from V and 12 bases from J, the junction kept 20 bases outside the gene matches. The CDR3 loop reads CASSDLTGTGDTRRQFF. The CDR3 coding sequence is TGTGCCAGCAGCGACTTAACGGGGACAGGGGATACCCGGAGGCAGTTCTTC.

The CDR3 here is CASSAWFQLRQETQYF. DNA of the CDR3: TGTGCCAGCAGCGCGTGGTTTCAGCTAAGACAAGAGACCCAGTACTTC. The gene calls are TRBV7-2 and TRBJ2-5; D gene uncertain. Per the germline V gene, CDR1 is SGHTA and CDR2 is FQGNSA. The CDR3 runs to 16 residues. V lost 5 bases and J 2 bases, leaving 18 bases between the germline ends.

The chain links TRBV7-3 to TRBJ2-5, with 8 bases aligning to TRBD1. Germline V gene sequence: CDR1 SGHTA, CDR2 FQGTGA. The CDR3 extends over 15 amino acids. V gave up 1 base and J gave up 2 bases; unmatched junction bases: 3. The CDR3 nucleotides are TGTGCCAGCAGCTTAAGTGGACAGGGACAAGAGACCCAGTACTTC. It encodes CASSLSGQGQETQYF.

The chain links TRBV7-2 to TRBJ1-3; D is ambiguous. The germline gives CDR1 SGHTA, CDR2 FQGNSA. The CDR3 consists of 17 residues. Trimming left V 2 bases short and J 7 bases short, with 21 bases between. This CDR3 reads CASSLSLIDPLLNTIYF. CDR3 nucleotides: TGTGCCAGCAGCTTATCCCTCATTGACCCCCTACTTAACACCATATATTTT.

The V gene is TRBV27, the J gene TRBJ2-1, with D perhaps matching TRBD2 (6 bases). CDR3 length: 15 amino acids. The germline V gene has CDR1 MNHEY and CDR2 SMNVEV (reference sequence). V lost 2 bases and J lost 1, with 9 bases in between. CDR3 DNA: TGTGCCAGCAGTTTAATCGCGGGGTCCTACAATGAGCAGTTCTTC. Translating gives CASSLIAGSYNEQFF.

This chain connects TRBV6-4 to TRBJ2-1; the D is unclear. V was clipped by 8 bases and J by 5 bases, with 1 base between them. CDR1 and CDR2 (germline): MRHNA, SNTAGT. The CDR3 is 9 residues long. CDR3 sequence reads: CASDNEQFF. As DNA, the CDR3 is TGTGCCAGCGACAATGAGCAGTTCTTC.

The gene calls are TRBV6-5 and TRBJ1-3; D is ambiguous. Germline loops: CDR1 MNHEY, CDR2 SVGAGI. V shed 0 bases and J shed 5 bases, with 11 bases lying between them. The CDR3 length is 15 residues. The CDR3, as DNA: TGTGCCAGCAGTTACTCTCGCGGGAATAGAAACACCATATATTTT. It codes for CASSYSRGNRNTIYF.

This chain links TRBV6-1 with TRBJ1-1; D unresolved. The ends were cut back, 1 base at V and 0 bases at J, with 6 bases in the middle. This CDR3 region has 14 residues. The germline V gene encodes CDR1 MNHNS and CDR2 SASEGT. This CDR3 is CASSEVRLNTEAFF. CDR3 coding DNA: TGTGCCAGCAGTGAAGTCCGACTGAACACTGAAGCTTTCTTT.

The chain recombines TRBV2 with TRBJ2-7; 10 nucleotides line up with TRBD2. The CDR3 has 14 amino acids. Per the germline V gene, CDR1 is SNHLY and CDR2 is FYNNEI. The junction had 8 bases not matched to a gene; V was cut back by 7 bases and J by 5 bases. CDR3 nucleotide sequence: TGTGCCAGCACTCGAGCGGGAGGGGAAGACGAGCAGTACTTC. This codes for CASTRAGGEDEQYF.

The chain couples TRBV7-9 to TRBJ1-1, with 10 bases identical to TRBD1. Germline CDR1 SEHNR, CDR2 FQNEAQ (reference sequence). The V and J ends lost 5 bases and 5 bases, in that order; junction bases with no gene match: 5. The CDR3 is 14 residues long. CDR3 residues: CASSRQGAGTEAFF. CDR3 nucleotides: TGTGCCAGCAGCCGACAGGGGGCTGGGACTGAAGCTTTCTTT.

The chain links TRBV6-4 to TRBJ2-2; the D gene is possibly TRBD2 (6 bases). Germline loops: CDR1 MRHNA, CDR2 SNTAGT. CDR3 length: 14 amino acids. V dropped 0 bases and J dropped 5 bases, with 7 bases sitting between them. The CDR3, as DNA: TGTGCCAGCAGTGACTCCGCGGGGACCGGGGAGCTGTTTTTT. Translating gives CASSDSAGTGELFF.

The chain carries TRBV4-3 and TRBJ1-5; D is unclear. Trimming removed 1 base at V and 0 bases at J, with 13 bases between. The CDR3 totals 17 residues. Germline V gene data show CDR1 as LGHNA and CDR2 as YSLEER. The CDR3 DNA follows: TGCGCCAGCAGCCAAGCCCTCCAGCCTTATAGCAATCAGCCCCAGCATTTT. Amino acids: CASSQALQPYSNQPQHF.

The rearrangement uses TRBV27 and TRBJ1-2; D not certain. The germline V gene encodes CDR1 MNHEY and CDR2 SMNVEV (reference sequence). Trimming cost V 2 bases and J 1 base, with 5 bases left between them. There are 13 residues in the CDR3. The CDR3: CASSLSVNYGYTF. CDR3 nucleotide sequence: TGTGCCAGCAGTTTAAGCGTTAACTATGGCTACACCTTC.

This clone was seen more than once but under ten times. V and J are TRBV20-1 and TRBJ2-5; 13 positions agree with TRBD2. Trimming cost V 3 bases and J 4 bases; bases outside gene matches: 11. In germline, CDR1 is DFQATT, CDR2 SNEGSKA (reference sequence). The CDR3 sequence is 17 residues long. The CDR3 sequence: CSASWGRTSGSLETQYF. CDR3 sequence (DNA): TGCAGTGCTAGTTGGGGAAGGACTAGCGGGAGTCTAGAGACCCAGTACTTC.

Written as DNA, the CDR3 is TGTGCCAGCAGCCCCCGGACAGTGAACACTGAAGCTTTCTTT. Its protein product is CASSPRTVNTEAFF. The genes are TRBV9 and TRBJ1-1, with TRBD1 as a possible D gene (6 bases). The CDR3 covers 14 residues. Germline CDR1 and CDR2: SGDLS and YYNGEE. V lost 4 bases, J lost 0 bases, and 10 bases lay in between.

The chain uses TRBV7-2 and TRBJ1-4; possible D gene TRBD1, 6 bases. V lost 5 bases, J lost 8 bases, and 12 bases lay in between. The CDR3 sequence is 13 residues long. The germline V gene encodes CDR1 SGHTA and CDR2 FQGNSA. Here the CDR3 DNA reads TGTGCCAGCAGCCCCGAGGGGGGGGAAAAACTGTTTTTT. This translates into CASSPEGGEKLFF. Full variable domain (outside the CDR3, taken from reference TRBV7-2 and TRBJ1-4): GAGVSQSPSNKVTEKGKDVELRCDPISGHTALYWYRQSLGQGLEFLIYFQGNSAPDKSGLPSDRFSAERTGGSVSTLTIQRTQQEDSAVYLCASSPEGGEKLFFGSGTQLSVL.

CDR3 nucleotides: TGCGCCAGCAGCTTGGAGAGAGAGGTAGAAGCTTTCTTT. Protein sequence: CASSLEREVEAFF. The rearrangement uses TRBV5-1 and TRBJ1-1, with D hard to call. Trimming shortened V by 0 bases and J by 8 bases, and 11 bases separated the two germline ends. The CDR3 is 13 residues long. Per germline, CDR1 SGHRS and CDR2 YFSETQ.

This chain joins TRBV28 and TRBJ1-2, with 9 bases identical to TRBD1. Germline V CDR1 and CDR2: MDHEN, SYDVKM. This CDR3 comprises 15 residues. Losses at the gene ends were 1 base for V and 4 bases for J; bases not matched to a gene: 4. The CDR3: CASSLSDRGTYGYTF. The DNA of the CDR3 is TGTGCCAGCAGTTTATCGGACAGGGGAACCTATGGCTACACCTTC.

This chain connects TRBV2 to TRBJ2-4, with TRBD2 matching 14 bases. Germline CDR1 and CDR2: SNHLY and FYNNEI. Trimming at V came to 5 bases and at J to 8 bases, leaving 11 bases not matched to a gene. This CDR3 is 17 amino acids long. The DNA of the CDR3 is TGTGCCAGCAGTCCATGGGGACTAGCGGGAGATAGGGACATTCAGTACTTC. Translating gives CASSPWGLAGDRDIQYF. Full variable domain (missing parts from reference TRBV2 and TRBJ2-4): EPEVTQTPSHQVTQMGQEVILRCVPISNHLYFYWYRQILGQKVEFLVSFYNNEISEKSEIFDDQFSVERPDGSNFTLKIRSTKLEDSAMYFCASSPWGLAGDRDIQYFGAGTRLSVL.

In its sample, this clone was seen a few times. The CDR3 nucleotides read TGTGCCAGTAGTATAGTCGGGGCCAGCCTTAATTCACCCCTCCACTTT. Translated, it gives CASSIVGASLNSPLHF. This chain links TRBV19 with TRBJ1-6; D possibly corresponds to TRBD1 (5 bases). This CDR3 contains 16 residues. Germline CDR1 LNHDA, CDR2 SQIVND (reference sequence). V was cut by 1 base and J by 6 bases, with 13 bases left in between.